Listed below are T cell receptor beta chains from one sample, sequenced in a study of T cell changes during pregnancy in multiple sclerosis. Some clones are missing from TCRdb's copy, which holds only in-frame ones; the method was immunoSEQ multiplex PCR. Altogether more than 85,000 clones are present, 90% to 95% being singletons, with the ten largest covering approximately 1.2%. The specimen was peripheral blood, collected in the second trimester of pregnancy. These receptors were obtained from a female donor with multiple sclerosis, enrolled in a pregnancy study. CDR3s include the opening cysteine and the closing phenylalanine or tryptophan. D genes are given only for firm matches. Rows may omit the clone size; those that give it use once, few, many or a size class.

>TRBD2|TRBJ2-5|TRBV11-2|-
CASSSSGGRGETQYF
TGTGCCAGCAGCTCTAGCGGGGGGAGGGGGGAGACCCAGTACTTC
>-|TRBJ2-7|TRBV19|-
CASKTQGGAYEQYF
TGTGCCAGTAAAACTCAGGGTGGCGCCTACGAGCAGTACTTC
>-|TRBJ2-3|TRBV5-1|once
CASSLASASTDTQYF
TGCGCCAGCAGCTTGGCTAGCGCTAGCACAGATACGCAGTATTTT
>-|TRBJ1-5|TRBV4-1|-
CASSPDTNSNQPQHF
TGCGCCAGCAGCCCCGACACGAATAGCAATCAGCCCCAGCATTTT
>-|TRBJ2-7|TRBV30|once
CARNRGRTTYEQYF
TGTGCCCGGAATCGAGGTAGAACCACCTACGAGCAGTACTTC
>-|TRBJ1-1|TRBV29-1|-
CSVRGRGENTEAFF
TGCAGCGTTCGGGGGAGAGGTGAGAACACTGAAGCTTTCTTT
>TRBD1|TRBJ2-3|TRBV29-1|-
CSVLGYRGIPDTQYF
TGCAGCGTTCTAGGATACAGGGGGATCCCAGATACGCAGTATTTT
>TRBD1|TRBJ1-4|TRBV27|-
CASSSGWDRASTNEKLFF
TGTGCCAGCAGTTCGGGCTGGGACAGGGCTTCAACTAATGAAAAACTGTTTTTT
>TRBD2|TRBJ2-5|TRBV29-1|-
CSVDGGQETQYF
TGCAGCGTCGACGGGGGGCAAGAGACCCAGTACTTC
>-|TRBJ1-1|TRBV29-1|few
CSVQGGFTSKAFF
TGCAGCGTGCAGGGAGGCTTTACCTCAAAAGCTTTCTTT
>-|TRBJ2-7|TRBV10-3|-
CAISRDFSSYEQYF
TGTGCCATCAGTAGGGACTTTAGCTCCTACGAGCAGTACTTC
>TRBD2|TRBJ2-5|TRBV5-6|-
CASSSRGVAETQYF
TGTGCCAGCAGCTCCCGGGGGGTTGCAGAGACCCAGTACTTC
>TRBD2|TRBJ2-7|TRBV7-8|-
CASSLARTSPAAYEQYF
TGTGCCAGCAGCTTAGCCCGGACTAGTCCCGCCGCCTACGAGCAGTACTTC
>-|TRBJ2-5|TRBV28|-
CASSGRGTQYF
TGTGCCAGCAGTGGCAGGGGGACCCAGTACTTC
>TRBD1|TRBJ2-7|TRBV4-2|-
CASSLGTGGDEQYF
TGTGCCAGCAGCCTCGGGACAGGGGGCGACGAGCAGTACTTC
>-|TRBJ1-3|TRBV21-1|-
CARIQGTDSGNTIYF
TGTGCCAGGATACAGGGCACGGACTCTGGAAACACCATATATTTT
>-|TRBJ1-2|TRBV2|-
CASSSRRRDYGYTF
TGTGCCAGCAGTTCCCGTCGTCGGGACTATGGCTACACCTTC
>TRBD2|TRBJ2-7|TRBV6-5|-
CATSAAGEAYEQYF
TGTGCCACCTCGGCGGCGGGAGAGGCCTACGAGCAGTACTTC
>-|TRBJ2-5|TRBV27|once
CASSLRQTQETQYF
TGTGCCAGCAGTTTGCGACAGACCCAAGAGACCCAGTACTTC
>TRBD1|TRBJ1-1|TRBV7-6|-
CASSLADRGHHTEAFF
TGTGCCAGCAGCTTGGCGGACAGGGGGCATCACACTGAAGCTTTCTTT
>TRBD2|TRBJ2-1|TRBV18|-
CASSPGLAGGEQFF
TGTGCCAGCTCACCTGGACTAGCGGGAGGTGAGCAGTTCTTC
>TRBD2|TRBJ2-7|TRBV10-2|-
CASSESRAGGRGEQYF
TGCGCCAGCAGTGAGTCGCGAGCGGGAGGTCGGGGCGAGCAGTACTTC
>-|TRBJ1-3|TRBV18|-
CASSGPEGAGNTIYF
TGTGCCAGCTCGGGCCCGGAGGGCGCTGGAAACACCATATATTTT
>TRBD2|TRBJ2-1|TRBV18|-
CASSPPSGASYNEQFF
TGTGCCAGCTCACCGCCTAGCGGGGCTTCCTACAATGAGCAGTTCTTC
>-|TRBJ1-4|TRBV7-9|-
CASSLARGALGEKLFF
TGTGCCAGCAGCTTAGCGCGGGGAGCCCTCGGCGAAAAACTGTTTTTT
>TRBD1|TRBJ2-3|TRBV18|-
CASSPTGGESDTQYF
TGTGCCAGCTCACCGACAGGGGGCGAGTCGGATACGCAGTATTTT
>-|TRBJ1-5|TRBV19|-
CASSGDRNNQPQHF
TGTGCCAGTAGTGGCGACAGAAACAATCAGCCCCAGCATTTT